This T cell receptor (beta chain) was observed in a study of blood T cell repertoires in COVID-19. Overall study context: Samples taken during acute and convalescent COVID-19 were collected in the United States, Italy and Spain. T cells, B-cell-depleted T cells, or PBMCs provided the cDNA or gDNA that served as material.

Libraries were prepared by immunoSEQ multiplex PCR; TCRdb keeps only in-frame clonotypes and omits some of them. The sample lists some 260,000 clones, about 80% occurring once. The sequence came from a man older than 75 with acute or convalescent COVID-19. The sample taken for sequencing was peripheral blood.

The CDR3 protein is CASRGGRGLASGANVLTF. DNA for the CDR3: TGTGCCAGCCGTGGGGGCAGGGGCCTTGCCTCTGGGGCCAACGTCCTGACTTTC. This chain connects TRBV6-1 to TRBJ2-6; a possible D gene is TRBD1 (6 bases). V shed 8 bases and J shed 0 bases, with 20 bases lying between them. This CDR3 has 18 amino acids. Looked up from germline, CDR1 is MNHNS and CDR2 is SASEGT.